Below, 31 T cell receptor beta chains from the same sample are listed, as sequenced in a study of siplizumab effects on memory and regulatory T cells. This table comes from immunoSEQ multiplex PCR, and its TCRdb copy is limited to in-frame clones, with some not included. The sample records around 61,000 clones, around 97% being singletons. Sample: naive CD8+ T cells sorted from blood. The receptors come from a human donor in good health.

The chain joins TRBV5-1 to TRBJ2-7; TRBD1 matches at 8 bases. After removal of 3 bases from V and 5 bases from J, the junction contained 7 bases not matched to a gene. The CDR3 is 14 residues long. Per the germline V gene, CDR1 is SGHRS and CDR2 is YFSETQ. CDR3 nucleotide sequence: TGCGCCAGCAGCTCGACAGGGGTTGGGAACGAGCAGTACTTC. Its translation: CASSSTGVGNEQYF.

The chain recombines TRBV4-1 with TRBJ1-4; D is possibly TRBD1 (6 bases). The germline gives CDR1 MGHRA, CDR2 YSYEKL. V lost 1 base and J 0 bases, leaving 6 bases between the germline ends. The CDR3 length is 15 residues. The chain's CDR3 is CASSQAGATNEKLFF. Here the CDR3 DNA reads TGCGCCAGCAGCCAAGCAGGGGCAACTAATGAAAAACTGTTTTTT.

This rearrangement joins TRBV19 to TRBJ2-1, with D perhaps being TRBD1 or TRBD2 (5 bases each). V was shortened by 7 bases and J by 5 bases, with 15 bases between the two germline ends. The CDR3 runs to 14 residues. Per germline, CDR1 LNHDA and CDR2 SQIVND (reference sequence). This CDR3 reads CASTPGTANNEQFF. CDR3 nucleotides: TGTGCCAGTACTCCAGGGACCGCCAACAATGAGCAGTTCTTC.

The chain couples TRBV28 to TRBJ2-1; TRBD2 aligns across 12 bases. The CDR3 is made up of 17 amino acids. CDR1 is MDHEN and CDR2 is SYDVKM in the germline V gene. J lost 3 bases, V lost 3 bases, and 6 bases had no gene match. CDR3 DNA sequence: TGTGCCAGCAGTTTGGGACGACTAGCGGGAGACTACAATGAGCAGTTCTTC. It translates to CASSLGRLAGDYNEQFF.

The V call is TRBV29-1, the J call TRBJ2-1, with D maybe TRBD2 (5 bases). Germline assignment: CDR1 SQVTM and CDR2 ANQGSEA. The CDR3 runs 13 residues. Trimming stripped 3 bases from V and 3 bases from J, with 9 bases between. The CDR3 sequence: CSVDERDYNEQFF. The CDR3 nucleotides are TGCAGCGTTGACGAACGGGACTACAATGAGCAGTTCTTC.

In DNA, the CDR3 is TGTGCCAGCAGCTTAGTTGGGGGGCTCTCTGAAAAACTGTTTTTT. It translates to CASSLVGGLSEKLFF. V gene TRBV7-8 combines with J gene TRBJ1-4; tentatively, D is TRBD1 (6 bases). V was shortened by 1 base and J by 7 bases, with 13 bases between the two germline ends. This CDR3 comprises 15 residues. CDR1 is SGHVS and CDR2 is FQNEAQ in the germline V gene.

V is TRBV5-6 and J is TRBJ2-7; a possible D gene is TRBD1 (6 bases). CDR3 length: 14 residues. V was cut by 0 bases and J by 2 bases, with 9 bases left in between. The germline CDR1 and CDR2 sequences are SGHDT and YYEEEE. The CDR3 DNA reads TGTGCCAGCAGCTTGGAGGGGGTTACCTACGAGCAGTACTTC. This translates into CASSLEGVTYEQYF.

This chain links TRBV5-1 with TRBJ2-7; 11 bases are shared with TRBD2. CDR3 length: 15 residues. Germline V CDR1 and CDR2: SGHRS, YFSETQ. V shed 2 bases, J shed 1 base, and the junction held 2 bases outside the gene matches. The CDR3 here is CASSLGTSGSYEQYF. The CDR3, as DNA: TGCGCCAGCAGCTTAGGGACTAGCGGTTCCTACGAGCAGTACTTC.

The chain couples TRBV11-3 to TRBJ2-5; D might be TRBD1 (5 bases). Per germline, CDR1 SGHNT and CDR2 YENEEA. This CDR3 has 16 amino acids. V gave up 1 base and J gave up 1 base, with 13 bases separating them. The CDR3 sequence is CASSLVSDRPQETQYF. The CDR3 DNA sequence: TGTGCCAGCAGCTTAGTTTCTGACAGACCCCAAGAGACCCAGTACTTC.

This chain connects TRBV7-3 to TRBJ2-3; the match to TRBD2 covers 9 bases. Germline CDR1 SGHTA, CDR2 FQGTGA. The CDR3 loop spans 15 amino acids. V was pared by 2 bases and J by 3 bases, with 3 bases of the junction left unmatched. CDR3 coding DNA: TGTGCCAGCAGCTTACATCTAGCGGGAACAGATACGCAGTATTTT. It codes for CASSLHLAGTDTQYF.

The chain joins TRBV6-6 to TRBJ2-5; D gene unclear. CDR3 size: 12 residues. Germline CDR1 is MNHNY and CDR2 is SVGAGI (reference sequence). V was clipped by 6 bases and J by 2 bases, with 7 bases between them. The DNA for the CDR3 is TGTGCCAGCAGCCTCAGACAAGAGACCCAGTACTTC. Its translation is CASSLRQETQYF.

The chain couples TRBV6-1 to TRBJ2-7; D ambiguous. Between the trimmed V and J ends, which lost 1 base and 2 bases, there was a span of 6 bases. Germline V CDR1 and CDR2: MNHNS, SASEGT. This CDR3 has 13 amino acids. Here the CDR3 DNA reads TGTGCCAGCAGTGAAGGCTTCCCCTACGAGCAGTACTTC. This encodes CASSEGFPYEQYF.

The chain joins TRBV7-8 to TRBJ2-7, with 11 bases aligning to TRBD2. Germline V gene lookup returns CDR1 SGHVS and CDR2 FQNEAQ. The CDR3 has 15 amino acids. Trimming at V came to 4 bases and at J to 3 bases, leaving 5 bases not matched to a gene. CDR3 sequence reads: CASSYGTSGIYEQYF. DNA for the CDR3: TGTGCCAGCAGCTACGGGACTAGCGGTATCTACGAGCAGTACTTC.

The rearrangement joins TRBV7-6 to TRBJ1-4; D may be TRBD1 (5 bases). CDR1 and CDR2 from the germline V gene are SGHVS and FNYEAQ. CDR3 length: 14 amino acids. V lost 5 bases and J 12 bases, leaving 19 bases between the germline ends. CDR3 sequence: CASSPGRGMLELFF. CDR3 DNA sequence: TGTGCCAGCAGCCCGGGACGGGGAATGTTGGAACTGTTTTTT. The full variable domain, rest sourced from reference TRBV7-6 and TRBJ1-4, is GAGVSQSPRYKVTKRGQDVALRCDPISGHVSLYWYRQALGQGPEFLTYFNYEAQQDKSGLPNDRFSAERPEGSISTLTIQRTEQRDSAMYRCASSPGRGMLELFFGSGTQLSVL.

The chain uses TRBV5-1 and TRBJ2-7, with 9 positions matching TRBD1. The CDR3 extends over 16 amino acids. Germline V lookup: CDR1 SGHRS, CDR2 YFSETQ. V dropped 0 bases and J dropped 2; count of bases not matched to a gene: 6. The CDR3 protein is CASSLAGQGFTYEQYF. CDR3 DNA: TGCGCCAGCAGCTTGGCCGGACAGGGGTTTACCTACGAGCAGTACTTC. The variable domain in full, completed from reference TRBV5-1 and TRBJ2-7, reads KAGVTQTPRYLIKTRGQQVTLSCSPISGHRSVSWYQQTPGQGLQFLFEYFSETQRNKGNFPGRFSGRQFSNSRSEMNVSTLELGDSALYLCASSLAGQGFTYEQYFGPGTRLTVT.

This clone was observed a single time. This rearrangement joins TRBV4-2 to TRBJ2-7, with 11 nucleotides matching TRBD2. CDR1 is LGHNA, CDR2 YNFKEQ, per germline. Germline trimming cut 0 bases from V and 4 bases from J; bases unmatched to any gene: 5. This CDR3 is 16 amino acids long. This CDR3 reads CASSQETSGSLYEQYF. In DNA, the CDR3 is TGTGCCAGCAGCCAAGAAACTAGCGGGAGCTTATACGAGCAGTACTTC.

The rearrangement links TRBV29-1 to TRBJ1-3; no reliable D call. Germline CDR1 reads SQVTM; CDR2 reads ANQGSEA. V was shortened by 7 bases and J by 4 bases, with 17 bases between the two germline ends. The CDR3 is made up of 14 amino acids. CDR3 protein: CSAALSGGGNTIYF. DNA of the CDR3: TGCAGCGCAGCCCTCAGTGGAGGCGGAAACACCATATATTTT.

This clone was detected only once. This rearrangement joins TRBV5-8 to TRBJ2-5, with TRBD1 matching 7 bases. With 0 bases clipped from V and 5 bases from J, the junction kept 4 bases outside the gene matches. The germline V gene encodes CDR1 SGHTS and CDR2 YDEGEE. This CDR3 region has 14 residues. CDR3 sequence reads: CASSLVGGEETQYF. CDR3 DNA: TGTGCCAGCAGCTTGGTAGGGGGCGAGGAGACCCAGTACTTC.

The J gene is TRBJ2-5, the V gene TRBV11-2; tentative D call: TRBD1 (6 bases). Germline lookup yields CDR1 SGHAT and CDR2 FQNNGV. This CDR3 is built from 16 residues. V lost 5 bases, J lost 5 bases, and 21 bases lay in between. CDR3 residues: CASSSQGRGYGETQYF. DNA for the CDR3: TGTGCCAGCAGCAGTCAGGGCAGGGGATACGGTGAGACCCAGTACTTC.

The chain joins TRBV11-1 to TRBJ2-7; D gene unclear. From germline, CDR1 is SGHAT and CDR2 FQDESV (reference sequence). This CDR3 spans 12 amino acids. V lost 1 base and J lost 3, with 4 bases in between. In DNA form, the CDR3 reads TGTGCCAGCAGCTTAGTGTTCTACGAGCAGTACTTC. It encodes CASSLVFYEQYF.

This rearrangement joins TRBV29-1 to TRBJ2-5; D gene unclear. The germline gives CDR1 SQVTM, CDR2 ANQGSEA. CDR3 size: 13 residues. Trimming removed 6 bases from V and 4 bases from J, with 15 bases in between. The CDR3 DNA sequence: TGCAGCGTATGGAGCGACCTGCGAGAGACCCAGTACTTC. It translates to CSVWSDLRETQYF.

The CDR3 DNA sequence: TGTGCTAGTGGTGTGGACAGGGGGAGTCCTAATGAAAAACTGTTTTTT. It is translated as CASGVDRGSPNEKLFF. V usage is TRBV12-5 and J usage is TRBJ1-4; 10 bases match TRBD1. The CDR3 loop spans 16 amino acids. In germline, CDR1 is LGHNT, CDR2 FRNRAP. V lost 5 bases to trimming and J lost 3 bases; unmatched junction nucleotides: 6. The variable domain in full, with the rest retrieved from reference TRBV12-5 and TRBJ1-4, is DARVTQTPRHKVTEMGQEVTMRCQPILGHNTVFWYRQTMMQGLELLAYFRNRAPLDDSGMPKDRFSAEMPDATLATLKIQPSEPRDSAVYFCASGVDRGSPNEKLFFGSGTQLSVL.

This clone turned up a few times. The gene calls are TRBV7-3 and TRBJ2-7; D is ambiguous. V lost 5 bases, J lost 4 bases, and 12 bases lay in between. Per the germline V gene, CDR1 is SGHTA and CDR2 is FQGTGA. The CDR3 consists of 13 residues. The CDR3 is CASSIDGEYEQYF. The CDR3 DNA follows: TGTGCCAGCAGCATCGACGGAGAGTACGAGCAGTACTTC.

The rearrangement uses TRBV6-5 and TRBJ2-1; no firm D call. Germline V gene sequence: CDR1 MNHEY, CDR2 SVGAGI. Trimming pared 6 bases from V and 0 bases from J, leaving 9 bases between. The length of the CDR3 is 14 residues. DNA for the CDR3: TGTGCCAGCAGGCAGGCCCACTCCTACAATGAGCAGTTCTTC. Its translation: CASRQAHSYNEQFF.

V usage is TRBV5-1 and J usage is TRBJ2-5; D may be TRBD1 (5 bases). The CDR3 has 14 amino acids. CDR1 SGHRS and CDR2 YFSETQ come from the germline V gene. Trimming took 0 bases from V and 3 from J, leaving 9 bases between them. CDR3 coding DNA: TGCGCCAGCAGCTTGGAAGGGGTGGAAGAGACCCAGTACTTC. As protein: CASSLEGVEETQYF.

The chain combines TRBV7-9 with TRBJ2-2; 7 bases match TRBD2. Germline V gene lookup returns CDR1 SEHNR and CDR2 FQNEAQ (reference sequence). Trimming cost V 5 bases and J 4 bases; bases outside gene matches: 10. The CDR3 sequence is 16 residues long. The CDR3 spells CASSPAREGLTGELFF. For the CDR3, the DNA is TGTGCCAGCAGCCCGGCTAGGGAGGGACTCACCGGGGAGCTGTTTTTT.

The chain joins TRBV7-8 to TRBJ2-2; D uncertain. Germline loops: CDR1 SGHVS, CDR2 FQNEAQ. Trimming removed 1 base from V and 7 bases from J, with 16 bases in between. This CDR3 has 16 residues. CDR3: CASSLDELRVSGELFF. The CDR3 DNA is TGTGCCAGCAGCTTAGACGAACTAAGGGTCAGCGGGGAGCTGTTTTTT. The entire variable domain, with the rest obtained from reference TRBV7-8 and TRBJ2-2, is as follows: GAGVSQSPRYKVAKRGQDVALRCDPISGHVSLFWYQQALGQGPEFLTYFQNEAQLDKSGLPSDRFFAERPEGSVSTLKIQRTQQEDSAVYLCASSLDELRVSGELFFGEGSRLTVL.

Only one count was recorded for this clone. The chain has TRBV29-1 and TRBJ2-2, with a tentative D call TRBD1 (6 bases). Germline values: CDR1 SQVTM, CDR2 ANQGSEA. V was shortened by 5 bases and J by 1 base, with 8 bases between the two germline ends. There are 13 residues in the CDR3. As DNA, the CDR3 is TGCAGCGTTAGGGGACAGAACACCGGGGAGCTGTTTTTT. As protein: CSVRGQNTGELFF.

The chain combines TRBV29-1 with TRBJ1-2, with 7 bases aligning to TRBD1. Germline CDR1 is SQVTM and CDR2 is ANQGSEA. Losses at the gene ends were 6 bases for V and 4 bases for J; bases not matched to a gene: 11. The CDR3 loop spans 14 amino acids. CDR3 residues: CSVITHQGVYGYTF. CDR3 bases: TGCAGCGTGATTACCCACCAGGGGGTCTATGGCTACACCTTC.

The chain couples TRBV9 to TRBJ2-7; 7 positions match TRBD1. The germline gives CDR1 SGDLS, CDR2 YYNGEE. Trimming cost V 4 bases and J 0 bases; bases outside gene matches: 4. The CDR3 has 14 amino acids. The CDR3 spells CASSPGTASYEQYF. The CDR3 DNA reads TGTGCCAGCAGCCCGGGGACAGCCTCCTACGAGCAGTACTTC. The full variable domain, in which reference TRBV9 and TRBJ2-7 provide the parts outside the CDR3, is DSGVTQTPKHLITATGQRVTLRCSPRSGDLSVYWYQQSLDQGLQFLIQYYNGEERAKGNILERFSAQQFPDLHSELNLSSLELGDSALYFCASSPGTASYEQYFGPGTRLTVT.

On this clone itself: An end of the junction differs from the germline gene, which may be a read error. The rearrangement joins TRBV7-7 to TRBJ2-1; 11 bases are shared with TRBD2. Germline lookup yields CDR1 SSHAT and CDR2 FNYEAQ (reference sequence). The length of the CDR3 is 16 residues. This CDR3 reads CASSSPRTSGPNEQFF. CDR3 nucleotide sequence: TGTGCTAGCAGCTCTCCCCGGACTAGCGGGCCTAATGAGCAGTTCTTC.